Below, 29 T cell receptor beta chains from the same sample are listed, as sequenced in a study of T-cell reconstitution after alpha-beta-depleted transplantation in children. Preparation of the TCRbeta library was carried out with unique molecular identifiers. Each CDR3 protein is one row after TCRdb ran MiXCR on the PCR reads. The sample includes 450,000 to 600,000 distinct CDR3 sequences, approximately 16% of them seen just once. The material was PBMCs from the stem cell graft donor, obtained from the stem cell graft. The receptors derive from a human donor who donated a stem cell graft to a child with acute lymphoblastic leukemia.

This clonotype was detected a few times. The V and J genes are TRBV9 and TRBJ1-5; no definite D call. The V gene lost 0 bases and the J gene lost 5 bases, with 12 bases spanning the gap. In germline, CDR1 is SGDLS, CDR2 YYNGEE. CDR3 length equals 15 residues. CDR3 coding DNA: TGTGCCAGCAGCGTAGGGGCAGGTGGGTATCAGCCCCAGCATTTT. Protein: CASSVGAGGYQPQHF.

The chain combines TRBV5-1 with TRBJ2-3; D is ambiguous. The CDR3 runs 13 residues. The germline CDR1 and CDR2 sequences are SGHRS and YFSETQ. V was cut by 4 bases and J by 1 base, with 7 bases left in between. CDR3 region: CASSPAGTDTQYF. The DNA for the CDR3 is TGCGCCAGCAGCCCGGCCGGCACAGATACGCAGTATTTT. Drawing the rest from reference TRBV5-1 and TRBJ2-3, the complete variable domain is KAGVTQTPRYLIKTRGQQVTLSCSPISGHRSVSWYQQTPGQGLQFLFEYFSETQRNKGNFPGRFSGRQFSNSRSEMNVSTLELGDSALYLCASSPAGTDTQYFGPGTRLTVL.

V is TRBV5-1 and J is TRBJ1-1, with a tentative D call TRBD1 (6 bases). CDR1 is SGHRS, CDR2 YFSETQ, per germline. V was pared by 0 bases and J by 4 bases, with 19 bases between. The CDR3 loop spans 17 amino acids. CDR3 bases: TGCGCCAGCAGCTTGGCCCGAGACAGGTGGGGTAGCACTGAAGCTTTCTTT. The encoded protein is CASSLARDRWGSTEAFF. Drawing the rest from reference TRBV5-1 and TRBJ1-1, the complete variable domain is KAGVTQTPRYLIKTRGQQVTLSCSPISGHRSVSWYQQTPGQGLQFLFEYFSETQRNKGNFPGRFSGRQFSNSRSEMNVSTLELGDSALYLCASSLARDRWGSTEAFFGQGTRLTVV.

The chain employs TRBV21-1 and TRBJ2-3; the table names TRBD1, a call not compared with the DNA. TRBV21-1 is a pseudogene. The CDR3 runs 16 residues. The CDR3 sequence is CASSKDYRDRTDTQYF. DNA for the CDR3: TGTGCCAGCAGCAAAGATTACAGGGATCGCACAGATACGCAGTATTTT.

This sequence joins TRBV20-1 and TRBJ2-3; D is unresolved. The CDR3 runs 15 residues. CDR1 is DFQATT, CDR2 SNEGSKA, per germline (reference sequence). V dropped 4 bases and J dropped 0 bases, with 14 bases sitting between them. CDR3 sequence: CSATLYSSSTDTQYF. CDR3 nucleotides: TGCAGTGCTACGTTATACTCAAGTAGCACAGATACGCAGTATTTT.

The chain combines TRBV20-1 with TRBJ1-5, with D possibly TRBD1 on 5 matching bases. This CDR3 is 17 amino acids long. Trimming took 0 bases from V and 4 from J, leaving 19 bases between them. CDR1 and CDR2 (germline): DFQATT, SNEGSKA (reference sequence). The CDR3, as DNA: TGCAGTGCTAGAGAAGCTTCGGGGCCGGGGACGAATCAGCCCCAGCATTTT. Its translation: CSAREASGPGTNQPQHF.

The chain joins TRBV12-3 or TRBV12-4 to TRBJ1-6; D gene uncertain. Trimming took off 3 bases at V and 0 bases at J, with 6 bases between the two ends. The CDR3 spans 15 residues. CDR3 residues: CASSLDSSYNSPLHF. The CDR3 DNA is TGTGCCAGCAGTTTGGATAGCTCCTATAATTCACCCCTCCACTTT.

This clonotype was counted between two and nine times. The chain links TRBV27 to TRBJ2-7, with 11 bases fitting TRBD1. The ends lost 6 bases at V and 3 bases at J; junction bases unmatched: 7. The germline gives CDR1 MNHEY, CDR2 SMNVEV (reference sequence). This CDR3 spans 15 amino acids. The CDR3 nucleotides are TGTGCCAGCAGCCGGACAGGGGGCGCCTTCTACGAGCAGTACTTC. Translated, it gives CASSRTGGAFYEQYF.

This chain uses TRBV10-3 with TRBJ1-5; perhaps TRBD1 as D (5 bases). This CDR3 is built from 16 residues. Germline loops: CDR1 ENHRY, CDR2 SYGVKD. The ends were cut back, 7 bases at V and 3 bases at J, with 19 bases in the middle. The CDR3 loop reads CAIIWGDSSLNQPQHF. CDR3 DNA sequence: TGTGCCATCATTTGGGGAGACAGCTCCCTCAATCAGCCCCAGCATTTT.

The rearrangement links TRBV19 to TRBJ2-2; 7 bases match TRBD1. V lost 1 base and J lost 5; bases outside the gene matches: 16. Germline V gene sequence: CDR1 LNHDA, CDR2 SQIVND (reference sequence). The CDR3 is made up of 19 amino acids. The CDR3 is CASSIVWKGAVSTTGELFF. In DNA, the CDR3 is TGTGCCAGTAGTATAGTATGGAAGGGGGCAGTTAGTACTACCGGGGAGCTGTTTTTT.

The J gene is TRBJ2-1, the V gene TRBV5-1, with 8 bases fitting TRBD2. Germline CDR1 SGHRS, CDR2 YFSETQ. The CDR3 totals 16 residues. With V trimmed by 1 base and J by 7 bases, 10 bases remained unmatched. CDR3 sequence (DNA): TGCGCCAGCAGCTTGTTGGACGGGAGGGCCGGAAATGAGCAGTTCTTC. Amino acid sequence: CASSLLDGRAGNEQFF.

This chain's CDR3 is CASSARDRSEAFF. The DNA for the CDR3 is TGTGCCAGCAGCGCCCGGGACAGGTCTGAAGCTTTCTTT. The rearrangement links TRBV9 to TRBJ1-1; 8 bases match TRBD1. CDR1 is SGDLS and CDR2 is YYNGEE in the germline V gene. The CDR3 covers 13 residues. The ends lost 3 bases at V and 6 bases at J; junction bases unmatched: 4.

This chain links TRBV12-3 or TRBV12-4 with TRBJ2-7, with D hard to call. The CDR3 sequence is 13 residues long. V lost 7 bases, J lost 1 base, and 11 bases lay in between. For the CDR3, the DNA is TGTGCCAGCACCCCGGCCCCTTCCTACGAGCAGTACTTC. This sequence encodes CASTPAPSYEQYF.

This clonotype was observed a few times. The chain links TRBV15 to TRBJ1-2; D remains ambiguous. This CDR3 contains 12 residues. Germline V gives CDR1 LNHNV, CDR2 YYDKDF (reference sequence). V dropped 1 base and J dropped 13 bases, with 13 bases sitting between them. CDR3 nucleotides: TGTGCCACCAGCAGAGGCAGCGGAGAAGGCACCTTC. It encodes CATSRGSGEGTF.

The CDR3 loop reads CASSVGGMNSYEQYF. The CDR3 DNA reads TGTGCCAGCAGCGTAGGCGGGATGAACTCCTACGAGCAGTACTTC. The gene calls are TRBV9 and TRBJ2-7; a weak D match, TRBD2 (6 bases). The germline V gene encodes CDR1 SGDLS and CDR2 YYNGEE. V was clipped by 0 bases and J by 0 bases, with 10 bases between them. CDR3 size: 15 residues.

This clonotype showed up many times. V and J are TRBV5-6 and TRBJ2-1; D not certain. Trimming left V 2 bases short and J 0 bases short, with 15 bases between. The germline CDR1 and CDR2 sequences are SGHDT and YYEEEE. The CDR3 length is 17 residues. The CDR3 nucleotides read TGTGCCAGCAGCTTTTTCGCGATATCGAGCTCCTACAATGAGCAGTTCTTC. It encodes CASSFFAISSSYNEQFF.

This rearrangement joins TRBV10-2 to TRBJ2-3; D gene ambiguous. V lost 8 bases and J lost 4, with 13 bases in between. Per the germline V gene, CDR1 is WSHSY and CDR2 is SAAADI. This CDR3 spans 13 amino acids. The CDR3 bases are TGCGCCAGCGGGTGGCTATCGGCAGATACGCAGTATTTT. Protein: CASGWLSADTQYF.

This clonotype was picked up a small number of times. The chain combines TRBV12-3 or TRBV12-4 with TRBJ1-1; 7 bases line up with TRBD1. The CDR3 has 14 amino acids. V gave up 6 bases and J gave up 5 bases; unmatched junction bases: 9. The CDR3 DNA follows: TGTGCCAGCAGGCGGGGAGGGGGCGGGACTGAAGCTTTCTTT. Protein: CASRRGGGGTEAFF.

This clonotype was detected a few times. This chain joins TRBV24-1 and TRBJ1-5; perhaps TRBD1 as D (6 bases). V lost 2 bases and J lost 0, with 13 bases in between. The CDR3 spans 17 residues. CDR1 is KGHDR, CDR2 SFDVKD, per germline. CDR3 bases: TGTGCCACCAGTGATTGGCCAGGGGAATATAGCAATCAGCCCCAGCATTTT. This codes for CATSDWPGEYSNQPQHF.

The gene calls are TRBV9 and TRBJ2-1, with TRBD2 matching over 7 bases. The ends lost 4 bases at V and 8 bases at J; junction bases unmatched: 18. The CDR3 sequence is 17 residues long. CDR1 is SGDLS and CDR2 is YYNGEE in the germline V gene. CDR3 region: CASSPPVGGSYIDEQFF. DNA of the CDR3: TGTGCCAGCAGCCCTCCTGTGGGGGGGAGCTATATCGATGAGCAGTTCTTC.

This chain links TRBV20-1 with TRBJ2-1, with D perhaps assigned TRBD1 or TRBD2 (5 bases each). The germline V gene encodes CDR1 DFQATT and CDR2 SNEGSKA (reference sequence). The CDR3 is 13 residues long. V lost 3 bases, J lost 8 bases, and 14 bases lay in between. Here the CDR3 DNA reads TGCAGTGCTAGTACGGGACCGGACTATGAGCAGTTCTTC. This encodes CSASTGPDYEQFF.

J is TRBJ2-4 and V is TRBV5-1; a possible D gene is TRBD1 (5 bases). The CDR3 is 16 amino acids. The germline V gene has CDR1 SGHRS and CDR2 YFSETQ. Trimming stripped 0 bases from V and 2 bases from J, with 12 bases between. The CDR3 region has the DNA TGCGCCAGCAGCTTGGTAACGCAGGGAACCAAAAACATTCAGTACTTC. This encodes CASSLVTQGTKNIQYF.

The chain joins TRBV2 to TRBJ2-5; D call uncertain. Trimming stripped 5 bases from V and 3 bases from J, with 16 bases between. Germline V gene sequence: CDR1 SNHLY, CDR2 FYNNEI. This CDR3 spans 15 amino acids. CDR3 sequence (DNA): TGTGCCAGCAGTAGAGATGGGGTAGAGAAAGAGACCCAGTACTTC. Its translation is CASSRDGVEKETQYF.

This clonotype was seen a handful of times. The chain combines TRBV20-1 with TRBJ2-1; perhaps TRBD1 as D (5 bases). Per the germline V gene, CDR1 is DFQATT and CDR2 is SNEGSKA (reference sequence). V was trimmed by 5 bases and J by 4 bases, leaving 15 bases between them. The CDR3 extends over 14 amino acids. The CDR3: CSAPSGYWYNEQFF. The CDR3 bases are TGCAGTGCTCCTTCAGGGTACTGGTACAATGAGCAGTTCTTC.

J is TRBJ2-2 and V is TRBV12-3 or TRBV12-4; weak D call: TRBD1 (6 bases). Trimming left V 4 bases short and J 2 bases short, with 11 bases between. The CDR3 contains 15 residues. This chain's CDR3 is CASSYGTFNTGELFF. In nucleotides, the CDR3 is TGTGCCAGCAGTTACGGGACATTTAACACCGGGGAGCTGTTTTTT.

This clonotype showed up just a few times. The gene calls are TRBV14 and TRBJ2-1; D gene unclear. Germline V gene sequence: CDR1 SGHDN, CDR2 FVKESK. The CDR3 runs to 15 residues. V lost 1 base and J 5 bases, leaving 12 bases between the germline ends. CDR3 bases: TGTGCCAGCAGCCAAGGATGGCCCAACAACAATGAGCAGTTCTTC. This codes for CASSQGWPNNNEQFF.

The V gene is TRBV7-2, the J gene TRBJ2-3, with a tentative D call TRBD2 (6 bases). The V gene lost 8 bases and the J gene lost 9 bases, with 21 bases spanning the gap. In germline, CDR1 is SGHTA, CDR2 FQGNSA. The length of the CDR3 is 14 residues. Here the CDR3 reads CASGQGYSGGTQYF. DNA of the CDR3: TGTGCCAGCGGGCAGGGATATAGCGGAGGAACGCAGTATTTT.

This sequence joins TRBV20-1 and TRBJ2-1, with 7 positions matching TRBD1. J was trimmed by 6 bases and V by 2 bases; bases with no gene match: 4. The CDR3 contains 13 residues. Germline V gene data show CDR1 as DFQATT and CDR2 as SNEGSKA (reference sequence). The CDR3: CSARPTGPNEQFF. The CDR3 coding sequence is TGCAGTGCTAGACCGACAGGGCCCAATGAGCAGTTCTTC.

This clonotype was counted many times. The chain employs TRBV10-3 and TRBJ2-1; perhaps TRBD2 as D (6 bases). Trimming left V 2 bases short and J 0 bases short, with 8 bases between. Germline V gene lookup returns CDR1 ENHRY and CDR2 SYGVKD. The CDR3 is 15 residues long. This CDR3 reads CAISEAGGSYNEQFF. In DNA, the CDR3 is TGTGCCATCAGTGAGGCCGGGGGCTCCTACAATGAGCAGTTCTTC.